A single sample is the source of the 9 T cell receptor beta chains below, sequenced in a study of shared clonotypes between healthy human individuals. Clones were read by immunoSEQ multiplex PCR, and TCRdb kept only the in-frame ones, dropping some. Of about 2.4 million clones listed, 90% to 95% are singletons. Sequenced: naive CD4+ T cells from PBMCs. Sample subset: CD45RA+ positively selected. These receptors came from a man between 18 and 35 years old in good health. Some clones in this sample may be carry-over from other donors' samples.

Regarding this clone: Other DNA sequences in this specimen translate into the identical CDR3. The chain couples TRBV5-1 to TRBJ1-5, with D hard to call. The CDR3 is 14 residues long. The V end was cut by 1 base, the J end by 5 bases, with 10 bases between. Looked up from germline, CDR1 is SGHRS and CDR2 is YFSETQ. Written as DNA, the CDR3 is TGCGCCAGCAGCTTGAGTGGCGCGGATCAGCCCCAGCATTTT. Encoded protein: CASSLSGADQPQHF.

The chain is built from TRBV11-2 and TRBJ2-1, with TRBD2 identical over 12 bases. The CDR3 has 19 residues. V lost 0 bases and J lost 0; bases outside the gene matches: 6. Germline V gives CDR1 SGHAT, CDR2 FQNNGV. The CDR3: CASSLDGTSGLSSYNEQFF. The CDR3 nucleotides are TGTGCCAGCAGCTTAGACGGGACTAGCGGGTTGAGCTCCTACAATGAGCAGTTCTTC.

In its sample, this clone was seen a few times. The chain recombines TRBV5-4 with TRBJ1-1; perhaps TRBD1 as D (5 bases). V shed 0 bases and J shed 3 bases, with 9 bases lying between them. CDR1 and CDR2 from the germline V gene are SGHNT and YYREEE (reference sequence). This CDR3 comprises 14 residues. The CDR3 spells CASSLGRDYTEAFF. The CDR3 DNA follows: TGTGCCAGCAGCTTGGGCAGGGATTACACTGAAGCTTTCTTT.

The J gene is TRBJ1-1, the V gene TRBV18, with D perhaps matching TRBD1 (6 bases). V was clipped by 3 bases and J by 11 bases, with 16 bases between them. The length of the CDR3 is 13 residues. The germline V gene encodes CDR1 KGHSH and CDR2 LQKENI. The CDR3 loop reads CASSPGGARVAFF. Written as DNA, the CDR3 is TGTGCCAGCTCACCGGGGGGCGCCCGGGTCGCTTTCTTT.

The CDR3: CASSPEGGAKGNTIYF. DNA of the CDR3: TGTGCCAGCAGCCCCGAGGGGGGAGCTAAGGGAAACACCATATATTTT. The V gene is TRBV9, the J gene TRBJ1-3; D may be TRBD1 (6 bases). The germline V and J ends were trimmed by 4 bases and 4 bases, with 18 bases remaining between them. CDR3 length: 16 amino acids. The germline V gene encodes CDR1 SGDLS and CDR2 YYNGEE. The entire variable domain, with the rest obtained from reference TRBV9 and TRBJ1-3, is as follows: DSGVTQTPKHLITATGQRVTLRCSPRSGDLSVYWYQQSLDQGLQFLIQYYNGEERAKGNILERFSAQQFPDLHSELNLSSLELGDSALYFCASSPEGGAKGNTIYFGEGSWLTVV.

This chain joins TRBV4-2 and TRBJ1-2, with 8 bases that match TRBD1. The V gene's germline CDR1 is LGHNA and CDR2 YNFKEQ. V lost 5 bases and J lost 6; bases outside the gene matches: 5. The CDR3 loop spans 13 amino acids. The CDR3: CASSTQGEDGYTF. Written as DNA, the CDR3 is TGTGCCAGCAGCACACAGGGGGAGGATGGCTACACCTTC.

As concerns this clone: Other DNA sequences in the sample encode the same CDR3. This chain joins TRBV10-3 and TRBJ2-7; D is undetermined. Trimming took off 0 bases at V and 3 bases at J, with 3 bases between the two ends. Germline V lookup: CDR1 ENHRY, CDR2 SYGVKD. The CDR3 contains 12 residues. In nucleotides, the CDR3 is TGTGCCATCAGTGAGTCAATCTACGAGCAGTACTTC. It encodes CAISESIYEQYF.

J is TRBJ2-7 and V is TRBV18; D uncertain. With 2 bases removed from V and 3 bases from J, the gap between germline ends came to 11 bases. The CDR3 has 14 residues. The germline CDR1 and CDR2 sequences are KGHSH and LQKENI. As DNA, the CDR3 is TGTGCCAGCTCACCATCAACACAAGACTACGAGCAGTACTTC. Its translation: CASSPSTQDYEQYF.

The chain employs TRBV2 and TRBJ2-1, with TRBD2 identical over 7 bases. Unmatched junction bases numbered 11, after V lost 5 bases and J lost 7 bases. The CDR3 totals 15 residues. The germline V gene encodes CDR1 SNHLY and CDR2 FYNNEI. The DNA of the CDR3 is TGTGCCAGCAGTCGACTAGCAGGGCTTCTTAATGAGCAGTTCTTC. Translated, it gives CASSRLAGLLNEQFF.